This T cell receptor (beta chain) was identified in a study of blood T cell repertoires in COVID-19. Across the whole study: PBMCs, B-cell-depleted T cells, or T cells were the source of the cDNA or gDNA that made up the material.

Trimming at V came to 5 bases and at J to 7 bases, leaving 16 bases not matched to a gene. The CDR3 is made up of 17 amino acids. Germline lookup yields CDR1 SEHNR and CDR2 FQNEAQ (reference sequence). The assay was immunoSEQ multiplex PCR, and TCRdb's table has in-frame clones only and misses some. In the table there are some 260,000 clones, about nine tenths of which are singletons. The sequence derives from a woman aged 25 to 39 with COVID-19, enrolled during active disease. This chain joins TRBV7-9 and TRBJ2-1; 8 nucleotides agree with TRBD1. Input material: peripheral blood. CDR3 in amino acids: CASSLGTRTGMGNEQFF. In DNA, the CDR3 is TGTGCCAGCAGCCTCGGGACCCGGACAGGGATGGGAAATGAGCAGTTCTTC.